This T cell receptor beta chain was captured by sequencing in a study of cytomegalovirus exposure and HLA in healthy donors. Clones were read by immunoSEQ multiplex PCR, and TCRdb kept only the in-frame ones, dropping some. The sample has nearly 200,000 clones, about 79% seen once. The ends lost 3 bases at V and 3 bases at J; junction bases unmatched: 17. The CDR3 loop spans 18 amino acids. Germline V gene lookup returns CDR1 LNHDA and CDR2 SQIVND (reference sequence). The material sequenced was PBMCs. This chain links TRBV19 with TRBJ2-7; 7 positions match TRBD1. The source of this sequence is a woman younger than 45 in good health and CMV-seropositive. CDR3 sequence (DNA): TGTGCCAGTAGTATTCTACCGGGACAGCCGGGGACAAGCTACGAGCAGTACTTC. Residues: CASSILPGQPGTSYEQYF.